This T cell receptor (beta chain) was recorded in a study of T-cell reconstitution after alpha-beta-depleted transplantation in children. Unique molecular identifiers were incorporated into the prepared TCRbeta library. In TCRdb, the PCR reads were re-called with MiXCR into one record per CDR3 protein. The profile shows 200,000 to 300,000 distinct CDR3 sequences, 12% of them singletons. The germline V gene encodes CDR1 SGHTA and CDR2 FQGNSA. The CDR3 totals 11 residues. V lost 6 bases and J 13 bases, leaving 15 bases between the germline ends. This clonotype was detected ten times or more. The sequence was collected from a human donor who donated a stem cell graft to a child with acute lymphoblastic leukemia. Sample: PBMCs from the stem cell graft donor, taken from the stem cell graft. The rearrangement uses TRBV7-2 and TRBJ1-2, with D perhaps TRBD1 (5 bases). CDR3 residues: CASRQDGGPTF. As DNA, the CDR3 is TGTGCCAGCAGACAGGACGGAGGACCCACCTTC.